The rows below give T cell receptor beta chains drawn from one sample of a study of cytomegalovirus exposure and HLA in healthy donors. Clones were read by immunoSEQ multiplex PCR, and TCRdb kept only the in-frame ones, dropping some. Of about 180,000 clones detected, roughly 86% appear once; the ten largest clones hold less than 3.5%. The sequenced sample was PBMCs. These TCRs come from a young man in good health and CMV-seropositive. Both conserved end residues are trimmed from each CDR3.

V	J	CDR3
TRBV30	TRBJ1-1	AWSKLFTGHPDEAF
TRBV6-5	TRBJ2-7	ASEGRGPLEQY
TRBV4-1	TRBJ1-2	ASSPGQGAVGYT
TRBV29-1	TRBJ2-3	SVEGSERGGLVDTQY
TRBV5-8	TRBJ2-7	ASSLDGAYEQY
TRBV4-3	TRBJ2-7	ASSQGIASGSYEQY
TRBV7-6	TRBJ2-7	ASSQYTGNEQY
TRBV4-1	TRBJ2-7	ASSQTGSGEQY
TRBV7-8	TRBJ1-2	ASSLLMRAGYT
TRBV28	TRBJ1-5	ASSLFASAHQPQH
TRBV30	TRBJ1-2	AWGNLGLLDT
TRBV28	TRBJ1-2	ASSGPGQGEGYT
TRBV27	TRBJ2-4	ASSLSISGGDIQY
TRBV7-2	TRBJ1-3	ASSRGSGNTIY
TRBV9	TRBJ2-7	ASSGRQETSYEQY
TRBV9	TRBJ2-3	ASSVRRESTDTQY
TRBV9	TRBJ1-3	ASSAQGLSGNTIY
TRBV28	TRBJ2-7	ASSFEGQGAYEQY
TRBV7-9	TRBJ2-1	ASSYRLAGGHNEQF
TRBV4-1	TRBJ2-2	ASSQPSGGTKLTGELF
TRBV5-6	TRBJ1-2	ASSLPPHVRGYT
TRBV11-3	TRBJ1-1	ASSLNQGATEAF
TRBV30	TRBJ2-1	AWQPGTGVNEQF
TRBV19	TRBJ1-4	ASSPREQHTLEKLF
TRBV30	TRBJ1-2	AWSVDRGLNYGYT
TRBV19	TRBJ2-5	ASSIGGGTQY
TRBV28	TRBJ2-2	ASSRNTGELF
TRBV10-3	TRBJ2-7	AISGTGTTDTYEQY
TRBV27	TRBJ2-7	ASSGTGGYEQY
TRBV29-1	TRBJ2-2	SVGVGGELF
TRBV2	TRBJ2-7	ASSESSLYEQY
TRBV2	TRBJ2-3	ASRLAANTDTQY
TRBV7-8	TRBJ2-5	ASREDGETQY
TRBV12-5	TRBJ2-3	ASGLVTGRGTDTQY
TRBV5-1	TRBJ2-7	ASTRDFSGEQY
TRBV6-5	TRBJ1-2	ASSTLGDGYT
TRBV30	TRBJ2-3	AWNLLAGGTDTQY
TRBV7-9	TRBJ1-3	ASSIPPGGASGNTIY
TRBV7-2	TRBJ2-1	ASSLRPSSYNEQF